The 28 T cell receptor beta chains in this list originate from one sample, sequenced in a study of blood T cells in healthy people across ages. Alongside a J-beta primer mix, a sample-barcoded 5' primer served in a second PCR lasting roughly 6 to 11 cycles. TCRdb re-called the 5' RACE reads through MiXCR, storing one row per CDR3 protein. The sample lists approximately 1.5 million distinct CDR3 sequences, roughly two fifths occurring once. Source material: blood. The receptor set was obtained from a woman younger than 35 in good health.

This rearrangement joins TRBV6-6 to TRBJ2-3, with 11 bases identical to TRBD2. CDR1 and CDR2 from the germline V gene are MNHNY and SVGAGI (reference sequence). V lost 7 bases, J lost 1 base, and 4 bases stayed unmatched. There are 15 residues in the CDR3. The CDR3 DNA sequence: TGTGCCAGCATTTTAGCGGGGGGGCGCACAGATACGCAGTATTTT. This encodes CASILAGGRTDTQYF.

There are a few counts of this clonotype. V and J are TRBV5-1 and TRBJ1-1; tentative D call: TRBD1 (6 bases). The CDR3 sequence is 15 residues long. Germline CDR1 SGHRS, CDR2 YFSETQ. V was cut by 0 bases and J by 4 bases, with 13 bases left in between. The CDR3, as DNA: TGCGCCAGCAGCTTGGAGGGGGGGGGATTCACTGAAGCTTTCTTT. This encodes CASSLEGGGFTEAFF. Based on the CDR3 plus reference TRBV5-1 and TRBJ1-1, the full variable domain is KAGVTQTPRYLIKTRGQQVTLSCSPISGHRSVSWYQQTPGQGLQFLFEYFSETQRNKGNFPGRFSGRQFSNSRSEMNVSTLELGDSALYLCASSLEGGGFTEAFFGQGTRLTVV.

V gene TRBV4-2 combines with J gene TRBJ2-7; D is uncertain. There are 15 residues in the CDR3. Germline V CDR1 and CDR2: LGHNA, YNFKEQ. With 1 base removed from V and 0 bases from J, the gap between germline ends came to 10 bases. In DNA, the CDR3 is TGTGCCAGCAGCCAAGCTACCCATTTCTCCTACGAGCAGTACTTC. Translation gives CASSQATHFSYEQYF.

The table lists this clonotype with a few counts. The rearrangement uses TRBV7-9 and TRBJ1-2; 7 nucleotides align to TRBD1. After removal of 4 bases from V and 8 bases from J, the junction contained 7 bases not matched to a gene. CDR1 and CDR2 (germline): SEHNR, FQNEAQ (reference sequence). The CDR3 spans 13 residues. The CDR3 region has the DNA TGTGCCAGCAGCTGGAGGACAGGAAAGGGCTACACCTTC. It codes for CASSWRTGKGYTF.

This clonotype was recorded at least ten times. The chain is built from TRBV4-2 and TRBJ1-5; 11 bases align to TRBD1. This CDR3 is 14 amino acids long. Germline CDR1 reads LGHNA; CDR2 reads YNFKEQ. The V gene end was trimmed by 5 bases and the J gene end by 5 bases; junction bases not matched to a gene: 2. CDR3: CASSWTGGDQPQHF. CDR3 in DNA: TGTGCCAGCAGCTGGACAGGGGGCGATCAGCCCCAGCATTTT.

This chain joins TRBV6-5 and TRBJ1-2, with D possibly TRBD1 on 6 matching bases. In germline, CDR1 is MNHEY, CDR2 SVGAGI. The CDR3 has 15 amino acids. The V end lost 0 bases, the J end lost 8 bases, and 16 bases lay between the germline ends. The CDR3: CASSYSKTGNWGYTF. The CDR3 region has the DNA TGTGCCAGCAGTTACTCGAAGACAGGAAACTGGGGCTACACCTTC.

The chain has TRBV20-1 and TRBJ2-1; 8 bases are shared with TRBD2. This CDR3 has 16 residues. Looked up from germline, CDR1 is DFQATT and CDR2 is SNEGSKA (reference sequence). The J segment lost 4 bases and the V segment lost 0 bases, leaving 8 bases of the junction unmatched. The CDR3 nucleotides read TGCAGTGCTAGAGATCCCCCCCAGCGGGGGTACAATGAGCAGTTCTTC. Translating it yields CSARDPPQRGYNEQFF.

The table lists this clonotype with a few counts. J is TRBJ1-2 and V is TRBV3-1, with D uncertain. Trimming cost V 4 bases and J 0 bases, with 12 bases left between them. The CDR3 has 15 amino acids. Germline V gene sequence: CDR1 LGHDT, CDR2 YNNKEL (reference sequence). DNA for the CDR3: TGTGCCAGCAGCCTAACCCCGGGTACTAACTATGGCTACACCTTC. Translation: CASSLTPGTNYGYTF.

The rearrangement links TRBV7-8 to TRBJ1-5; D perhaps matches TRBD1 (6 bases). V was shortened by 6 bases and J by 0 bases, with 18 bases between the two germline ends. This CDR3 spans 17 amino acids. Looked up from germline, CDR1 is SGHVS and CDR2 is FQNEAQ. Here the CDR3 reads CASRNGQPHDSNQPQHF. The CDR3 DNA reads as TGTGCCAGCAGAAACGGACAGCCTCACGATAGCAATCAGCCCCAGCATTTT.

The chain uses TRBV4-3 and TRBJ2-1; tentative D call: TRBD1 (5 bases). Trimming took off 1 base at V and 3 bases at J, with 10 bases between the two ends. The CDR3 runs to 15 residues. Per the germline V gene, CDR1 is LGHNA and CDR2 is YSLEER. This CDR3 is CASSQGWTRYNEQFF. The CDR3, as DNA: TGCGCCAGCAGCCAAGGCTGGACACGCTACAATGAGCAGTTCTTC.

V is TRBV7-2 and J is TRBJ2-5, with 12 positions matching TRBD2. The J call may be faulty, since TRBJ2-7 better matches the DNA end. The germline gives CDR1 SGHTA, CDR2 FQGNSA. This CDR3 region has 15 residues. The CDR3 here is CASSGGLAGTYEQYF. The CDR3 DNA reads as TGTGCCAGCAGCGGAGGACTAGCGGGGACCTACGAGCAGTACTTC.

This clonotype was detected only a few times. This rearrangement joins TRBV27 to TRBJ2-3, with 9 nucleotides matching TRBD2. The trim removed 7 bases at V and 3 bases at J, leaving 8 bases unmatched. Germline V CDR1 and CDR2: MNHEY, SMNVEV (reference sequence). This CDR3 comprises 15 residues. CDR3 in DNA: TGTGCCAGCAAGAGGCGAGCGGGAGGTACAGATACGCAGTATTTT. Protein sequence: CASKRRAGGTDTQYF.

This clonotype came up a few times. This chain connects TRBV7-2 to TRBJ1-1, with D tentatively TRBD1 (6 bases). The CDR3 runs 16 residues. Per the germline V gene, CDR1 is SGHTA and CDR2 is FQGNSA. The V gene lost 2 bases and the J gene lost 5 bases, with 18 bases spanning the gap. CDR3 protein: CASSLRPVQGETEAFF. The CDR3 DNA is TGTGCCAGCAGCTTAAGGCCCGTACAGGGTGAAACTGAAGCTTTCTTT.

CDR3 loop: CASTPRQGVPKYF. The DNA for the CDR3 is TGTGCCAGCACCCCTAGACAGGGGGTCCCTAAGTACTTC. This sequence joins TRBV6-2 or TRBV6-3 and TRBJ2-4, with TRBD1 matching 9 bases. The V gene end was trimmed by 7 bases and the J gene end by 14 bases; junction bases not matched to a gene: 12. The CDR3 has 13 amino acids. In germline, CDR1 is MNHEY, CDR2 SVGEGT.

This clonotype was observed a few times. CDR3 DNA sequence: TGCAGTGCTAGTGTCGGGGGGCATTACAATTCACCCCTCCACTTT. Translated: CSASVGGHYNSPLHF. The V and J genes are TRBV20-1 and TRBJ1-6; D might be TRBD1 (6 bases). Germline V lookup: CDR1 DFQATT, CDR2 SNEGSKA (reference sequence). V dropped 3 bases and J dropped 7 bases, with 16 bases sitting between them. This CDR3 is 15 amino acids long.

V is TRBV29-1 and J is TRBJ2-1; 8 positions match TRBD1. Matching the DNA end better, TRBJ2-7 makes the J call doubtful. CDR1 and CDR2 (germline): SQVTM, ANQGSEA. This CDR3 is 15 amino acids long. As DNA, the CDR3 is TGCAGCGTTGAAGGGACAGGGACGTCCTACAATGAGCAGTACTTC. Translation gives CSVEGTGTSYNEQYF.

The CDR3 DNA follows: TGTGCCAGCAGTTACTCGGACAGCGCATACGAGCAGTACTTC. Its translation is CASSYSDSAYEQYF. The chain is built from TRBV6-2 or TRBV6-3 and TRBJ2-5; D is possibly TRBD1 (6 bases). The end of the DNA is better explained by TRBJ2-7, so the J call may be wrong. CDR1 is MNHEY, CDR2 SVGEGT, per germline. CDR3 length: 14 residues.

About this clonotype itself: Compared with germline, one end of the junction differs, possibly owing to a read error. This chain uses TRBV4-1 with TRBJ2-1, with TRBD1 as a possible D gene (6 bases). Germline loops: CDR1 MGHRA, CDR2 YSYEKL. This CDR3 spans 15 amino acids. This CDR3 reads CASSQLTGPYNGQFF. The CDR3 DNA sequence: TGCGCCAGCAGCCAACTGACAGGCCCCTACAATGGGCAGTTCTTC.

This clonotype was seen just once. The chain employs TRBV29-1 and TRBJ1-1; D uncertain. V lost 6 bases, J lost 5 bases, and 13 bases lay in between. CDR1 SQVTM and CDR2 ANQGSEA come from the germline V gene. The CDR3 covers 12 residues. The CDR3 nucleotides are TGCAGCGTCGCTTCGGGCAGGACTGAAGCTTTCTTT. This encodes CSVASGRTEAFF.

The chain is built from TRBV29-1 and TRBJ1-5; 8 bases agree with TRBD1. CDR3 length: 13 residues. V was clipped by 7 bases and J by 7 bases; unmatched bases: 9. The V gene's germline CDR1 is SQVTM and CDR2 ANQGSEA. This CDR3 is CSAATGAIQPQHF. The CDR3 DNA reads TGCAGCGCCGCGACAGGGGCAATCCAGCCCCAGCATTTT.

The gene calls are TRBV28 and TRBJ2-5; 7 bases match TRBD1. The CDR3 is made up of 14 amino acids. V gave up 6 bases and J gave up 0 bases; unmatched junction bases: 4. Germline loops: CDR1 MDHEN, CDR2 SYDVKM. CDR3 sequence reads: CASRPDRDQETQYF. CDR3 DNA sequence: TGTGCCAGCAGACCCGACAGGGACCAAGAGACCCAGTACTTC. The full variable domain, its missing parts supplied by reference TRBV28 and TRBJ2-5, is DVKVTQSSRYLVKRTGEKVFLECVQDMDHENMFWYRQDPGLGLRLIYFSYDVKMKEKGDIPEGYSVSREKKERFSLILESASTNQTSMYLCASRPDRDQETQYFGPGTRLLVL.

V gene TRBV29-1 combines with J gene TRBJ2-7, with TRBD2 identical over 7 bases. There are 13 residues in the CDR3. V shed 7 bases, J shed 7 bases, and the junction held 13 bases outside the gene matches. Germline CDR1 SQVTM, CDR2 ANQGSEA. CDR3 sequence: CSAARATSNEQYF. In DNA, the CDR3 is TGCAGCGCCGCGAGAGCGACTAGCAATGAGCAGTACTTC.

This chain connects TRBV5-1 to TRBJ1-4; the match to TRBD1 covers 7 bases. Per germline, CDR1 SGHRS and CDR2 YFSETQ. V dropped 0 bases and J dropped 4; count of bases not matched to a gene: 9. The CDR3 extends over 17 amino acids. Written as DNA, the CDR3 is TGCGCCAGCAGCTTGGATCTGGAGGGGGCGGTTAATGAAAAACTGTTTTTT. This sequence encodes CASSLDLEGAVNEKLFF.

The chain couples TRBV9 to TRBJ2-1, with 10 bases aligning to TRBD2. The CDR3 is 15 amino acids. The germline CDR1 and CDR2 sequences are SGDLS and YYNGEE. Trimming at V came to 3 bases and at J to 4 bases, leaving 4 bases not matched to a gene. The CDR3 DNA reads as TGTGCCAGCAGCGGACAGCGGGGGGGGTACAATGAGCAGTTCTTC. This gives the protein CASSGQRGGYNEQFF.

About this clonotype itself: The junction departs from germline at one end; a sequencing error may be responsible. This CDR3 reads CASSSDYDEQFF. DNA of the CDR3: TGTGCCAGCAGCTCCGACTACGATGAGCAGTTCTTC. The rearrangement uses TRBV7-9 and TRBJ2-1, with D tentatively TRBD2 (5 bases). The CDR3 covers 12 residues. Germline CDR1 SEHNR, CDR2 FQNEAQ (reference sequence). Full variable domain (outside the CDR3, taken from reference TRBV7-9 and TRBJ2-1): DTGVSQNPRHKITKRGQNVTFRCDPISEHNRLYWYRQTLGQGPEFLTYFQNEAQLEKSRLLSDRFSAERPKGSFSTLEIQRTEQGDSAMYLCASSSDYDEQFFGPGTRLTVL.

The V gene is TRBV15, the J gene TRBJ2-3; D might be TRBD1 (6 bases). V dropped 5 bases and J dropped 7 bases, with 13 bases sitting between them. CDR1 is LNHNV, CDR2 YYDKDF, per germline (reference sequence). This CDR3 spans 13 amino acids. The CDR3: CATSARDKNTQYF. The DNA for the CDR3 is TGTGCCACCAGCGCCCGGGACAAAAATACGCAGTATTTT. The full variable domain, in which reference TRBV15 and TRBJ2-3 provide the parts outside the CDR3, is DAMVIQNPRYQVTQFGKPVTLSCSQTLNHNVMYWYQQKSSQAPKLLFHYYDKDFNNEADTPDNFQSRRPNTSFCFLDIRSPGLGDTAMYLCATSARDKNTQYFGPGTRLTVL.

V usage is TRBV7-2 and J usage is TRBJ2-4; D gene uncertain. The DNA end is a closer match to TRBJ2-7, so the J assignment may be wrong. Per the germline V gene, CDR1 is SGHTA and CDR2 is FQGNSA. The CDR3 is 14 amino acids. The CDR3 nucleotides are TGTGCCAGCAGCGTGGACGCAAGCTCCTACGAGCAGTACTTC. Translated, it gives CASSVDASSYEQYF.

The chain carries TRBV7-6 and TRBJ2-3; D is perhaps TRBD1 (6 bases). CDR3 length equals 16 residues. Germline V gives CDR1 SGHVS, CDR2 FNYEAQ. V was cut by 0 bases and J by 4 bases, with 14 bases left in between. DNA for the CDR3: TGTGCCAGCAGCTTAGCGGCCAGGGGAATGGCAGATACGCAGTATTTT. Translated, it gives CASSLAARGMADTQYF.